This is a list of T cell receptor beta chains from one sample in a study of CD8+ T cells in alopecia areata. Profiling relied on immunoSEQ multiplex PCR, and the TCRdb table lists in-frame clones only, not all of them. The repertoire consists of about 200,000 clones, with approximately 61% occurring once and the leading ten covering approximately 0.5%. The material sequenced was CD4+ T cells sorted from blood, taken at week 0. The receptors come from a human donor with alopecia areata. CDR3s include the opening cysteine and the closing phenylalanine or tryptophan. D genes are given only for firm matches. Not every row has a clone size; where given, it reads once, few, many or a size class.

d_gene: TRBD1; v_gene: TRBV5-4; j_gene: TRBJ2-4; abundance: .; CDR3aa: CASSMTGGVKNIQYF; CDR3nt: TGTGCCAGCAGCATGACAGGGGGCGTCAAAAACATTCAGTACTTC
d_gene: .; v_gene: TRBV5-1; j_gene: TRBJ1-5; abundance: few; CDR3aa: CASRQGDNQPQHF; CDR3nt: TGCGCCAGCAGACAGGGAGACAATCAGCCCCAGCATTTT
d_gene: .; v_gene: TRBV7-3; j_gene: TRBJ2-2; abundance: .; CDR3aa: CASSLYNTGELFF; CDR3nt: TGTGCCAGCAGCTTATACAACACCGGGGAGCTGTTTTTT
d_gene: .; v_gene: TRBV6-5; j_gene: TRBJ1-1; abundance: few; CDR3aa: CASSSAGVGVNTEAFF; CDR3nt: TGTGCCAGCAGTTCCGCCGGGGTTGGAGTCAACACTGAAGCTTTCTTT
d_gene: .; v_gene: TRBV30; j_gene: TRBJ1-1; abundance: few; CDR3aa: CAWSGMNTEAFF; CDR3nt: TGTGCCTGGAGTGGGATGAACACTGAAGCTTTCTTT
d_gene: .; v_gene: TRBV5-1; j_gene: TRBJ2-5; abundance: once; CDR3aa: CASSADWAETQYF; CDR3nt: TGCGCCAGCAGCGCGGACTGGGCGGAGACCCAGTACTTC
d_gene: .; v_gene: TRBV19; j_gene: TRBJ1-2; abundance: .; CDR3aa: CASSPRDPFPGGYTF; CDR3nt: TGTGCCAGTAGCCCCCGAGACCCGTTCCCGGGAGGCTACACCTTC
d_gene: TRBD1; v_gene: TRBV6-1; j_gene: TRBJ2-3; abundance: few; CDR3aa: CASIVDRGPDTQYF; CDR3nt: TGTGCCAGCATTGTGGACAGGGGTCCAGATACGCAGTATTTT
d_gene: TRBD2; v_gene: TRBV9; j_gene: TRBJ2-4; abundance: .; CDR3aa: CASSVTSGSGAKNIQYF; CDR3nt: TGTGCCAGCAGCGTCACTAGCGGGAGTGGAGCCAAAAACATTCAGTACTTC
d_gene: TRBD1; v_gene: TRBV27; j_gene: TRBJ1-2; abundance: .; CDR3aa: CASSLSALGTAYGYTF; CDR3nt: TGTGCCAGCAGTTTATCCGCGTTGGGGACAGCCTATGGCTACACCTTC
d_gene: .; v_gene: TRBV4-1; j_gene: TRBJ2-2; abundance: .; CDR3aa: CASSQGRPRTGELFF; CDR3nt: TGCGCCAGCAGCCAAGGGCGCCCCAGGACCGGGGAGCTGTTTTTT
d_gene: TRBD2; v_gene: TRBV30; j_gene: TRBJ2-3; abundance: .; CDR3aa: CAWRLAGGPATQYF; CDR3nt: TGTGCCTGGAGACTAGCGGGAGGGCCCGCTACGCAGTATTTT